This TCR beta chain was recovered during a study of control samples from healthy donors and cancer patients. Here immunoSEQ multiplex PCR was the method, and the copy in TCRdb shows in-frame clones only, minus some. Among about 150,000 clones listed, over 90% were seen once. Germline V CDR1 and CDR2: MGHDK, SYGVNS. J gave up 4 bases and V 1 base, and 5 bases lay outside the gene matches. CDR3 length equals 16 residues. The origin of this receptor is a man aged 45-60 years in good health. The sample comprised blood. The rearrangement links TRBV25-1 to TRBJ2-1; 9 bases align to TRBD2. The CDR3 here is CASSESGGRGYNEQFF. As DNA, the CDR3 is TGTGCCAGCAGTGAATCGGGCGGGAGGGGATACAATGAGCAGTTCTTC. Complete variable domain (other parts from reference TRBV25-1 and TRBJ2-1): EADIYQTPRYLVIGTGKKITLECSQTMGHDKMYWYQQDPGMELHLIHYSYGVNSTEKGDLSSESTVSRIRTEHFPLTLESARPSHTSQYLCASSESGGRGYNEQFFGPGTRLTVL.